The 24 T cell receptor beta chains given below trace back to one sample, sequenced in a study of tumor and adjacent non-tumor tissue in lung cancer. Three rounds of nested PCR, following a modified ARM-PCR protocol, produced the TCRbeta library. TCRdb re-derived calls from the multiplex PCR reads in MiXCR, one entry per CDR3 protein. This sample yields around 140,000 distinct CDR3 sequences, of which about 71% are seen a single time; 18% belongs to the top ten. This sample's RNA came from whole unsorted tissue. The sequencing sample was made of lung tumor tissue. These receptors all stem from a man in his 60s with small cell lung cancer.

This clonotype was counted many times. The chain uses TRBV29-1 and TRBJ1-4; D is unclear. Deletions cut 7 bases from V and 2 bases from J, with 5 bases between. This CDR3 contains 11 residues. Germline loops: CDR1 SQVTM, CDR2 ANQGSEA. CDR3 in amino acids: CSGGTNEKLFF. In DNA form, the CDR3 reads TGCAGCGGAGGGACTAATGAAAAACTGTTTTTT.

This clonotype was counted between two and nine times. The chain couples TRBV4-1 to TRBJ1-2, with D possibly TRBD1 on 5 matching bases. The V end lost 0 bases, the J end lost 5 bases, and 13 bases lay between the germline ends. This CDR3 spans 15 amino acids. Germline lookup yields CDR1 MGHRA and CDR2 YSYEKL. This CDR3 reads CASSQDTRAGYGYTF. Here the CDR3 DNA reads TGCGCCAGCAGCCAAGATACCAGGGCAGGGTATGGCTACACCTTC.

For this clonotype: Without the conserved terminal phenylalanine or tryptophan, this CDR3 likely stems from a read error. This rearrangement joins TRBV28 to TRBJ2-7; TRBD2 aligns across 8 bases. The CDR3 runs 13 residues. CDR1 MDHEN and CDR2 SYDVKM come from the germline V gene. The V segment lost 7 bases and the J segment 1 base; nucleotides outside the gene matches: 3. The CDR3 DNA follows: TGTGCCAGCACCGGGGGGGGGTCCTACGAGCAGTACTTA. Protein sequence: CASTGGGSYEQYL.

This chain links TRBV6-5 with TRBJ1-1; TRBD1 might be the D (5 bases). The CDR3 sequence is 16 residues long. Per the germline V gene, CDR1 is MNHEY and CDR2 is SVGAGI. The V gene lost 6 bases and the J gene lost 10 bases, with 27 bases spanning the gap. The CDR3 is CASRYEGRVGRVGAFF. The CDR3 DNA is TGTGCCAGCAGATACGAAGGCAGGGTGGGAAGAGTAGGAGCTTTCTTT.

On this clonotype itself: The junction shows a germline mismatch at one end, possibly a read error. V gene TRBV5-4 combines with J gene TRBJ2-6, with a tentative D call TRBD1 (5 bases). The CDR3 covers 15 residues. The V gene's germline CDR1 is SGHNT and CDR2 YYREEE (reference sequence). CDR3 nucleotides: TGTGCCAGCGGCGATAAGCGCTCTGGGGCCAACATCCTGACTTTC. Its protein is CASGDKRSGANILTF.

The CDR3 spells CASSHAASYGYTF. The CDR3 DNA reads as TGTGCCAGCAGTCACGCGGCCAGCTATGGCTACACCTTC. The chain recombines TRBV6-5 with TRBJ1-2; D is unclear. This CDR3 is 13 amino acids long. Per germline, CDR1 MNHEY and CDR2 SVGAGI. The V and J ends lost 5 bases and 4 bases respectively, with 11 bases between them.

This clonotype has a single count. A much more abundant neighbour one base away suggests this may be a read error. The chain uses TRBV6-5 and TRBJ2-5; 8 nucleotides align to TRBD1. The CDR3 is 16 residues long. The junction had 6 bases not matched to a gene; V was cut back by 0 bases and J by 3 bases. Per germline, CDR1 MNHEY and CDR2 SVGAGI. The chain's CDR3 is CASSYSGTGIKETQYF. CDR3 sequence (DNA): TGTGCCAGCAGTTACTCAGGGACAGGCATAAAAGAGACCCAGTACTTC.

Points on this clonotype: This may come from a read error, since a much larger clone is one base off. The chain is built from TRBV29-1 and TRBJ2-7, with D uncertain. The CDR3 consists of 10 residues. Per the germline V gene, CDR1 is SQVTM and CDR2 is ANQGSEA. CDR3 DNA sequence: TGCAGCGTCCTGTCTTACGACCAGTACTTC. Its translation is CSVLSYDQYF.

This chain's CDR3 is CASSFRVGYTF. CDR3 nucleotide sequence: TGTGCCAGCAGTTTTAGGGTTGGCTACACCTTC. J is TRBJ1-2 and V is TRBV28; D ambiguous. V was shortened by 3 bases and J by 7 bases, with 6 bases between the two germline ends. This CDR3 has 11 residues. From germline, CDR1 is MDHEN and CDR2 SYDVKM.

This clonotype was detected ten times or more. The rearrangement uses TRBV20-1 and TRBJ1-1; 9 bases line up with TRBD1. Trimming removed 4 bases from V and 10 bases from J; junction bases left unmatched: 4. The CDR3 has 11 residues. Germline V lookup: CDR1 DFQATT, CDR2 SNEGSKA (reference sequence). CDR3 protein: CSATGQGRAFF. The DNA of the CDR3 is TGCAGTGCTACGGGACAGGGCAGAGCTTTCTTT.

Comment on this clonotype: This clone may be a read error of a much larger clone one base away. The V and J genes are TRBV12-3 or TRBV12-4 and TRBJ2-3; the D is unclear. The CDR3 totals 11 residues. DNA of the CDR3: TGTGTCAGCAGTTTAAGCTCCGGCTTGTATTTT. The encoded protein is CVSSLSSGLYF.

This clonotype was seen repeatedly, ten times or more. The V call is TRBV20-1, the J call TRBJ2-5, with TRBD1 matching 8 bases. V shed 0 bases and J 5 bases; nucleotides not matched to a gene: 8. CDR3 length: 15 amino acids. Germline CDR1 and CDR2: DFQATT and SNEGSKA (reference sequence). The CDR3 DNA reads TGCAGTGCTAGAGATTGGCAGGGGGCCTGGGAGACCCAGTACTTC. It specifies CSARDWQGAWETQYF.

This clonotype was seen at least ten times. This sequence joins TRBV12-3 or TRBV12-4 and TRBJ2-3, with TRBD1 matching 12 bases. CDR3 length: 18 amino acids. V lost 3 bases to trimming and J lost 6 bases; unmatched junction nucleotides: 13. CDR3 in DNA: TGTGCCAGCAGTTTCCAGCGGGGGGGACAGGGGGCGCATGATACGCAGTATTTT. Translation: CASSFQRGGQGAHDTQYF.

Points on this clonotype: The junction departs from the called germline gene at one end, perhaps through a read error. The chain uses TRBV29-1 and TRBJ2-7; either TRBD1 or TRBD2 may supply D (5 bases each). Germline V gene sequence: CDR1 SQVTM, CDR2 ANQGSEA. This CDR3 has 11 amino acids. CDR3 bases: TGCAGCGCCCAGGGAGCCTGGAAGCAGTGCTTC. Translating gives CSAQGAWKQCF.

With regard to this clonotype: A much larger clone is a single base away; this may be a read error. The CDR3 DNA is TGTGCCAGCATCTTGGTGAAGGTCACTGAAGCTTTCTTT. Protein sequence: CASILVKVTEAFF. The V gene is TRBV5-6, the J gene TRBJ1-1; D unclear. This CDR3 comprises 13 residues. CDR1 is SGHDT and CDR2 is YYEEEE in the germline V gene.

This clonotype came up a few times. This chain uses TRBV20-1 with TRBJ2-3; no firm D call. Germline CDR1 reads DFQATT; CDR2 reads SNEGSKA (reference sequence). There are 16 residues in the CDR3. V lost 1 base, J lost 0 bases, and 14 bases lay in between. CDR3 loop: CSARAGGEVSTDTQYF. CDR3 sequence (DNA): TGCAGTGCTAGAGCAGGCGGAGAAGTAAGCACAGATACGCAGTATTTT.

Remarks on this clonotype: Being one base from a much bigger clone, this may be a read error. This CDR3 reads CSASIQGNQPQHF. CDR3 DNA: TGCAGTGCTAGTATACAGGGCAATCAGCCCCAGCATTTT. The chain combines TRBV20-1 with TRBJ1-5; D is perhaps TRBD1 (5 bases). Trimming removed 3 bases at V and 2 bases at J, with 8 bases between. Germline V gene sequence: CDR1 DFQATT, CDR2 SNEGSKA (reference sequence). This CDR3 spans 13 amino acids.

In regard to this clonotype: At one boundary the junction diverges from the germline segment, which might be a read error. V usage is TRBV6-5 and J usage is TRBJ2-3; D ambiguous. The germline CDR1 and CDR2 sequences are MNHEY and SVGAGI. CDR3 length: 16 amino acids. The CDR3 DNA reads TGTGCCGGCAGTTACCTGCCACCCTTGAACACGGATACGCAGTATTTT. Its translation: CAGSYLPPLNTDTQYF.

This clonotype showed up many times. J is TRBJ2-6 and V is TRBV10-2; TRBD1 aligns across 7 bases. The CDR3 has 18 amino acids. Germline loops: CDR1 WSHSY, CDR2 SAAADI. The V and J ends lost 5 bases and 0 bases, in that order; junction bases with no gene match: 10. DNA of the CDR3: TGCGCCAGCAGTCCCTACAGGGGTCAAGACTCTGGGGCCAACGTCCTGACTTTC. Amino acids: CASSPYRGQDSGANVLTF.

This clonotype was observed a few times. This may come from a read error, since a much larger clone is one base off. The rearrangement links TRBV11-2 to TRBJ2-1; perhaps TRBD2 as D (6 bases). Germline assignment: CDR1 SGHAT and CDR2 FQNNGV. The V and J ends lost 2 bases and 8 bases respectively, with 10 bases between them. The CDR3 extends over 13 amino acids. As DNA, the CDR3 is TGTGCCAGCAGCTTAAATTGGGAGGATGAGCAGTTCTTC. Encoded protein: CASSLNWEDEQFF.

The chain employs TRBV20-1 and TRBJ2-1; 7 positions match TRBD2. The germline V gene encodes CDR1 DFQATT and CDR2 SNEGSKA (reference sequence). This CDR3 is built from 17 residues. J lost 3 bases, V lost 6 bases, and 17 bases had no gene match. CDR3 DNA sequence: TGCAGTGCAACCCAGGTGGGACTAAGGATTAACTACAATGAGCAGTTCTTC. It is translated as CSATQVGLRINYNEQFF.

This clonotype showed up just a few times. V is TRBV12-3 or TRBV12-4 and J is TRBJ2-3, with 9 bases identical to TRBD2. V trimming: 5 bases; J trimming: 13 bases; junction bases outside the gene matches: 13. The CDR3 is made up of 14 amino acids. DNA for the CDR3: TGTGCCAGCAGTCCCCGGGGGGCTAGCGGGACCGAGTATTTT. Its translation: CASSPRGASGTEYF.

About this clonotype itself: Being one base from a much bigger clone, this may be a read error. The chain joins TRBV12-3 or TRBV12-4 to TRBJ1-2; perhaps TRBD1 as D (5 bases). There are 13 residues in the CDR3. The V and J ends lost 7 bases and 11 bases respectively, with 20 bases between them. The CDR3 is CASTVGLGLRYTF. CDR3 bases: TGTGCCAGCACCGTGGGACTGGGATTACGTTACACCTTC.

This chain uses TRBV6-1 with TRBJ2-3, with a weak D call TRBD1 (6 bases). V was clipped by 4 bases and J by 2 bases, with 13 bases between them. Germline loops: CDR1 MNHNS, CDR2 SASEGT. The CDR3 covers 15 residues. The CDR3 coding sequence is TGTGCCAGCAGTGCTTATGCAGGGGACACAGATACGCAGTATTTT. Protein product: CASSAYAGDTDTQYF.